The rows below give T cell receptor beta chains drawn from one sample of a study of molecular identifiers for immune sequencing clone quantification. TCRdb re-analysed the PCR reads in MiXCR, keeping a single row per CDR3 protein. The data hold around 460,000 distinct CDR3 sequences, with about 21% observed a single time. Sequencing was carried out using naive CD8+ T cells from blood, with Jurkat cell RNA spiked in. The receptor source for this set is a human donor in good health. Some libraries in this study had Jurkat cell RNA spiked in. The CDR3 runs from the conserved cysteine through the conserved F or W. A D gene is named only where the DNA matches it firmly. The size field is filled for only some rows; it gives once, few, many or a size class.

d_call	v_call	j_call	clone_size	cdr3_aa	cdr3_nt
-	TRBV27	TRBJ1-1	many	CASSLFQRNTEAFF	TGTGCCAGCAGTTTATTTCAGAGAAACACTGAAGCTTTCTTT
-	TRBV4-1	TRBJ2-7	few	CASSGGLGREQYF	TGCGCCAGCAGCGGTGGACTGGGAAGGGAGCAGTACTTC
-	TRBV27	TRBJ1-1	-	CASGLSLNTEACF	TGTGCCAGCGGTTTATCGCTGAACACTGAAGCTTGCTTT
TRBD2	TRBV20-1	TRBJ2-7	few	CSARDSGRSLFKSDEQYF	TGCAGTGCTAGAGATAGCGGGAGGTCTCTTTTCAAGTCCGACGAGCAGTACTTC
-	TRBV11-2	TRBJ1-1	many	CASTPLLWTEAFF	TGTGCCAGCACGCCCCTTCTGTGGACTGAAGCTTTCTTT
TRBD1	TRBV4-1	TRBJ2-2	many	CASSTGDRGIGELFF	TGCGCCAGCAGCACCGGGGACAGGGGAATCGGGGAGCTGTTTTTT
TRBD1	TRBV20-1	TRBJ2-3	many	CSATRYRGMADTQYF	TGCAGTGCTACGCGTTACAGGGGCATGGCAGATACGCAGTATTTT
-	TRBV6-2/TRBV6-3	TRBJ2-7	few	CASSLRGGLLNYEQYF	TGTGCCAGCAGTTTAAGGGGAGGACTCTTAAACTACGAGCAGTACTTC
-	TRBV30	TRBJ2-2	many	CAWSSPHAYGELFF	TGTGCCTGGAGTTCGCCCCACGCATACGGGGAGCTGTTTTTT
-	TRBV2	TRBJ1-1	many	CASRNMPEAFF	TGTGCCAGCAGGAACATGCCCGAAGCTTTCTTT
-	TRBV20-1	TRBJ1-5	-	CSASGQRNQPQHF	TGCAGTGCTAGTGGCCAGAGGAATCAGCCCCAGCATTTT
-	TRBV4-3	TRBJ2-7	once	CASSRDSSYGQYF	TGCGCCAGCAGCCGAGACAGCTCCTACGGGCAGTACTTC
-	TRBV7-9	TRBJ1-4	many	CASSTDQVSTNEKLFF	TGTGCCAGCAGCACCGACCAGGTTTCAACTAATGAAAAACTGTTTTTT
-	TRBV28	TRBJ1-5	many	CASNEGPVGGSVGLNQPQHF	TGTGCCAGCAATGAAGGCCCCGTGGGAGGGAGCGTTGGGTTAAATCAGCCCCAGCATTTT
-	TRBV4-3	TRBJ2-5	-	CASSQDPGSGQETQYF	TGCGCCAGCAGCCAAGATCCGGGTTCCGGCCAAGAGACCCAGTACTTC
-	TRBV2	TRBJ2-3	-	CALGQATDTQYF	TGTGCCCTTGGGCAGGCCACAGATACGCAGTATTTT
-	TRBV4-1	TRBJ2-3	few	CASSQEVISSTDTQYF	TGCGCCAGCAGCCAAGAGGTGATCTCTAGCACAGATACGCAGTATTTT
TRBD1	TRBV5-1	TRBJ2-1	many	CASRNGQGAHNEQFF	TGCGCCAGCAGGAATGGGCAGGGGGCCCACAATGAGCAGTTCTTC
TRBD2	TRBV30	TRBJ2-7	many	CAWSVTGGPYEQYF	TGTGCCTGGAGTGTAACGGGAGGGCCCTACGAGCAGTACTTC
TRBD1	TRBV29-1	TRBJ2-1	-	CSTDGQAGNEQLF	TGCAGCACCGACGGACAGGCCGGGAATGAGCAGCTCTTC
-	TRBV2	TRBJ2-1	many	CASRRDSSSYNEQFF	TGTGCCAGCAGACGGGACTCCAGCTCCTACAATGAGCAGTTCTTC
-	TRBV4-1	TRBJ1-2	-	CASRRTATTNYGYTF	TGCGCCAGCAGAAGGACAGCGACAACTAACTATGGCTACACCTTC
TRBD1	TRBV4-3	TRBJ1-5	-	CASSQATGFNQPQHF	TGCGCCAGCAGCCAGGCGACAGGGTTCAATCAGCCCCAGCATTTT
-	TRBV3-1	TRBJ1-6	many	CASSQRDTGGVAPLHF	TGTGCCAGCAGTCAACGGGACACCGGTGGAGTTGCACCCCTCCACTTT